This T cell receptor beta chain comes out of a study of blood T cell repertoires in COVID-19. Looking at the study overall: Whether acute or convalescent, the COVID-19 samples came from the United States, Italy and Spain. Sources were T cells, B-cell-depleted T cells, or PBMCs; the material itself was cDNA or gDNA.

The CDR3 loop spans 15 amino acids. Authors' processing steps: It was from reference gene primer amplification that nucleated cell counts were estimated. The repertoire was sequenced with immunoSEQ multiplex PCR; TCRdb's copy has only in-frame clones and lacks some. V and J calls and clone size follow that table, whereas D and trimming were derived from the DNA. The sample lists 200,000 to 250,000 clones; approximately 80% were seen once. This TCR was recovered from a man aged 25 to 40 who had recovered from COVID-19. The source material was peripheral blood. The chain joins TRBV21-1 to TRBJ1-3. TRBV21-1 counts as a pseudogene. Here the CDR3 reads CARVVEKSSGNTIYF. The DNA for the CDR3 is TGTGCCAGGGTTGTAGAGAAGTCCTCTGGAAACACCATATATTTT.